A single sample is the source of the 2 T cell receptor beta chains below, sequenced in a study of T cells in Graves' hyperthyroidism and ophthalmopathy. Amplification of TCR beta CDR3 regions was performed using RNA transcripts as template. The TCR CDR3 first-round RT-PCR relied on the HTBI primer set. TCRdb re-derived calls from the multiplex PCR reads in MiXCR, one entry per CDR3 protein. The sample yields 490,000 or so distinct CDR3 sequences, about 16% seen once. Sequencing was done on a sample of blood. The receptor set was obtained from a woman aged 25 to 45 with Graves' ophthalmopathy.

Notes on this clonotype: A read error may explain this, as a much larger clone is one base away. The V and J genes are TRBV6-1 and TRBJ2-7; the D gene could be TRBD1 or TRBD2 (5 bases each). The CDR3 has 15 residues. In germline, CDR1 is MNHNS, CDR2 SASEGT. Trimming took 8 bases from V and 2 from J, leaving 19 bases between them. CDR3 coding DNA: TGTGCCAGCGCCACCTCGGGGCCAGCTCCCTACGAGCAGTACTTC. Translation: CASATSGPAPYEQYF.

To note about this clonotype: The germline gene is not matched at one end of the junction; a read error may be the cause. V is TRBV4-3 and J is TRBJ2-3; TRBD2 is a possible D gene (6 bases). Germline V CDR1 and CDR2: LGHNA, YSLEER. The CDR3 totals 16 residues. The DNA of the CDR3 is TGCGCCAGCAGCCAAGATCTCTTCGGGAGCACAGATACGCAGTGTTTT. Translation gives CASSQDLFGSTDTQCF.